The clone carrying this T cell receptor (beta chain) was counted many times. The CDR3 is 16 amino acids. Losses at the gene ends were 5 bases for V and 1 base for J; bases not matched to a gene: 3. This sample stems from a study of esophageal squamous cell carcinoma under preoperative chemotherapy. TCRdb re-analysed the PCR reads in MiXCR, keeping a single row per CDR3 protein. This sample carries approximately 10,000 distinct CDR3 sequences, approximately 50% of them seen once, and the ten largest clones take 14%. The time point here: after preoperative PTX-NDP chemotherapy. The origin of this receptor is a human donor with esophageal squamous cell carcinoma. The donor label of this sample is uncertain. The chain has TRBV12-3 or TRBV12-4 and TRBJ2-1; TRBD2 agrees at 12 bases. This sample was obtained from a patient given preoperative chemotherapy. CDR3 region: CASSPTSGRSYNEQFF. The CDR3 DNA follows: TGTGCCAGCAGTCCGACTAGCGGGAGATCCTACAATGAGCAGTTCTTC.